This TCR beta chain originates from a study of shared clonotypes between healthy human individuals. This clone was recorded only once. The CDR3 length is 18 residues. Losses at the gene ends were 5 bases for V and 3 bases for J; bases not matched to a gene: 18. CDR1 is SGHTA, CDR2 FQGNSA, per germline. The protocol was immunoSEQ multiplex PCR, while the TCRdb copy is restricted to in-frame clones and leaves out a portion. In the table there are about 1 million clones, around 76% of which are singletons. The V gene is TRBV7-2, the J gene TRBJ1-1; 7 bases match TRBD1. This TCR was recovered from a young man in good health. Specimen: memory CD4+ T cells sorted from blood. Subset in this sample: CD45RA-negative fraction. The CDR3 reads CASSANYIHRGRYTEAFF. CDR3 bases: TGTGCCAGCAGCGCGAATTATATACACAGGGGTCGGTACACTGAAGCTTTCTTT.